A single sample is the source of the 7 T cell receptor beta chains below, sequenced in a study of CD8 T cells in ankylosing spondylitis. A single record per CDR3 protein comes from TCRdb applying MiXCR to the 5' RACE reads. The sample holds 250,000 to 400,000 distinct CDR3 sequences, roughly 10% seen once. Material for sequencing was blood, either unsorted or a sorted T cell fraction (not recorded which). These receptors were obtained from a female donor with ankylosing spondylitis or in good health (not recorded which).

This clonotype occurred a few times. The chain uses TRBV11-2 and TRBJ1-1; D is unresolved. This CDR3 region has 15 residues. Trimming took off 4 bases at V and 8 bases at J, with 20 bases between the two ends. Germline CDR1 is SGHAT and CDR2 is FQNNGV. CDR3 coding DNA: TGTGCCAGCAGCTCCCTAGATCGGGTTGTAAGAGAAGCTTTCTTT. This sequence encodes CASSSLDRVVREAFF.

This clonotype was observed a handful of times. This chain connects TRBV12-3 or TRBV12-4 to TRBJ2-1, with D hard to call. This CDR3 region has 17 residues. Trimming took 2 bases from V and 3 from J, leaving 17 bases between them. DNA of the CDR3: TGTGCCAGCAGTTTACCGGCGAGTACTACTTACTACAATGAGCAGTTCTTC. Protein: CASSLPASTTYYNEQFF.

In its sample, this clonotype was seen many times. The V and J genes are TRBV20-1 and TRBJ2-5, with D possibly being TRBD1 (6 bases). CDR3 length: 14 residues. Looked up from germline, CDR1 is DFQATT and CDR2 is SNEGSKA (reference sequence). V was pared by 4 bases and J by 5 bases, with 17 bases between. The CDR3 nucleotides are TGCAGTGCTACCGGGACACCACTCGGGGAGACCCAGTACTTC. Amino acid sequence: CSATGTPLGETQYF.

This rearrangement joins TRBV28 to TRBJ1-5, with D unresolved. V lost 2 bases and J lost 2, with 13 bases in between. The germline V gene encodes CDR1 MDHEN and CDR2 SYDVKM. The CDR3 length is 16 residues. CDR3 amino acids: CASSLGRGFGNQPQHF. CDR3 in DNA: TGTGCCAGCAGTTTAGGGCGAGGGTTTGGCAATCAGCCCCAGCATTTT.

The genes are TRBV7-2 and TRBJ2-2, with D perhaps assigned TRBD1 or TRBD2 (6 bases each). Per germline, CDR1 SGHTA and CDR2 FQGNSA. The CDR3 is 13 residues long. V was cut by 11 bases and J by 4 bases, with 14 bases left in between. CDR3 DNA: TGTGCCCAAACTCGGGGGCGCACCGGGGAGCTGTTTTTT. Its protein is CAQTRGRTGELFF. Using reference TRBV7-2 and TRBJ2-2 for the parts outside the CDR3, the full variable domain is GAGVSQSPSNKVTEKGKDVELRCDPISGHTALYWYRQSLGQGLEFLIYFQGNSAPDKSGLPSDRFSAERTGGSVSTLTIQRTQQEDSAVYLCAQTRGRTGELFFGEGSRLTVL.

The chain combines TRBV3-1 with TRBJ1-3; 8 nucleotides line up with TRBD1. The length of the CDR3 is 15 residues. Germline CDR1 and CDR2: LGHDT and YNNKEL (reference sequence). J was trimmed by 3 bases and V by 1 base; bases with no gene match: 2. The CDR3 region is CASSQARGLGNTIYF. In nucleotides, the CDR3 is TGTGCCAGCAGCCAAGCCAGGGGGCTTGGAAACACCATATATTTT.

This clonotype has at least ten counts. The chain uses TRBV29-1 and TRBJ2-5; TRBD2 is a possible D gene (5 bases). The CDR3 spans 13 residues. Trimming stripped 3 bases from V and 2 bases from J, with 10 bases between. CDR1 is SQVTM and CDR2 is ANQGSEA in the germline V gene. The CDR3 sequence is CSVERVLQETQYF. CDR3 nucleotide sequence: TGCAGCGTTGAGAGGGTTTTGCAAGAGACCCAGTACTTC.